One sample yielded the 27 T cell receptor beta chains listed below, sequenced in a study of shared clonotypes between healthy human individuals. The method was immunoSEQ multiplex PCR; TCRdb's version includes in-frame clones alone and lacks a portion of them. The table has about 1.5 million clones, around 98% seen once. Source material: naive CD4+ T cells sorted from blood. The subset denotes: CD45RA+ positively selected. Receptor source: a young man in good health.

The rearrangement links TRBV5-1 to TRBJ2-7, with TRBD2 matching 9 bases. J was trimmed by 7 bases and V by 4 bases; bases with no gene match: 9. This CDR3 is built from 14 residues. CDR1 and CDR2 from the germline V gene are SGHRS and YFSETQ. CDR3 in DNA: TGCGCCAGCAGCATTCGAGCGGGAGGTTGGGAGCAGTACTTC. The encoded protein is CASSIRAGGWEQYF.

This chain uses TRBV5-4 with TRBJ1-4; 8 positions agree with TRBD1. The trim removed 4 bases at V and 4 bases at J, leaving 6 bases unmatched. Per germline, CDR1 SGHNT and CDR2 YYREEE (reference sequence). The CDR3 is 15 amino acids. In DNA form, the CDR3 reads TGTGCCAGCAGCATGGCGGACAGGGATAATGAAAAACTGTTTTTT. This translates into CASSMADRDNEKLFF.

This chain connects TRBV18 to TRBJ2-7; D possibly uses TRBD1 or TRBD2 (5 bases each). The V end lost 1 base, the J end lost 6 bases, and 13 bases lay between the germline ends. The CDR3 has 14 amino acids. The germline V gene has CDR1 KGHSH and CDR2 LQKENI. The CDR3: CASSPLHTGLEQYF. CDR3 coding DNA: TGTGCCAGCTCACCACTACACACGGGGCTCGAGCAGTACTTC.

The chain employs TRBV5-1 and TRBJ1-1, with D hard to call. CDR1 and CDR2 from the germline V gene are SGHRS and YFSETQ. Trimming removed 1 base at V and 1 base at J, with 14 bases between. This CDR3 has 16 amino acids. The CDR3, as DNA: TGCGCCAGCAGCTTGAGTGGGTCCCGGGGGAACACTGAAGCTTTCTTT. Protein sequence: CASSLSGSRGNTEAFF.

This clone was seen just once. The same CDR3 arises from other DNA sequences in this sample as well. The V gene is TRBV11-3, the J gene TRBJ2-1; TRBD2 matches 14 bases. This CDR3 spans 16 amino acids. J lost 8 bases, V lost 3 bases, and 6 bases had no gene match. Germline V gene lookup returns CDR1 SGHNT and CDR2 YENEEA. Here the CDR3 reads CASSLRLAGGPDEQFF. CDR3 nucleotide sequence: TGTGCCAGCAGCTTGCGACTAGCGGGAGGGCCGGATGAGCAGTTCTTC.

The chain links TRBV20-1 to TRBJ1-2; the D is unclear. The germline gives CDR1 DFQATT, CDR2 SNEGSKA (reference sequence). CDR3 length: 11 amino acids. Between the trimmed V and J ends, which lost 1 base and 8 bases, there was a span of 8 bases. In DNA form, the CDR3 reads TGCAGTGCTAGAGTAAAAAGGGGCTACACCTTC. This encodes CSARVKRGYTF.

The chain uses TRBV29-1 and TRBJ2-3, with D unresolved. Germline assignment: CDR1 SQVTM and CDR2 ANQGSEA. CDR3 length: 12 amino acids. The V and J ends lost 7 bases and 7 bases respectively, with 15 bases between them. The CDR3 DNA reads TGCAGCGGGCAGGCCAGCCGTTATACGCAGTATTTT. It encodes CSGQASRYTQYF.

The chain is built from TRBV23-1 and TRBJ2-1; 7 positions match TRBD1. TRBV23-1 qualifies as an ORF whose function is uncertain. The V segment lost 2 bases and the J segment 2 bases; nucleotides outside the gene matches: 12. The CDR3 consists of 18 residues. The CDR3 DNA is TGCGCCAGCAGTCAAAACCAGAAGGGGGCCCGTCCCTACAATGAGCAGTTCTTC. Translating it yields CASSQNQKGARPYNEQFF.

The rearrangement uses TRBV6-5 and TRBJ2-7, with 7 bases fitting TRBD2. With V trimmed by 2 bases and J by 0 bases, 7 bases remained unmatched. This CDR3 has 16 residues. From germline, CDR1 is MNHEY and CDR2 SVGAGI. CDR3 amino acids: CASSYKRGDSSYEQYF. CDR3 nucleotide sequence: TGTGCCAGCAGTTACAAGCGGGGAGACAGCTCCTACGAGCAGTACTTC.

This rearrangement joins TRBV28 to TRBJ2-2, with TRBD1 matching 8 bases. J gave up 2 bases and V 4 bases, and 6 bases lay outside the gene matches. The CDR3 sequence is 16 residues long. Germline V lookup: CDR1 MDHEN, CDR2 SYDVKM. The chain's CDR3 is CASSSPDRVNTGELFF. The CDR3 DNA sequence: TGTGCCAGCAGTTCCCCGGACAGGGTTAACACCGGGGAGCTGTTTTTT.

As for this clone: The same CDR3 also results from other DNA sequences found in this sample. V gene TRBV7-3 combines with J gene TRBJ2-2; the D is unclear. This CDR3 is 12 amino acids long. CDR1 and CDR2 from the germline V gene are SGHTA and FQGTGA. Trimming left V 3 bases short and J 6 bases short, with 5 bases between. For the CDR3, the DNA is TGTGCCAGCAGCTTGAGGCCCGGGGAGCTGTTTTTT. Translating it yields CASSLRPGELFF. The full variable domain, its missing parts supplied by reference TRBV7-3 and TRBJ2-2, is GAGVSQTPSNKVTEKGKYVELRCDPISGHTALYWYRQSLGQGPEFLIYFQGTGAADDSGLPNDRFFAVRPEGSVSTLKIQRTERGDSAVYLCASSLRPGELFFGEGSRLTVL.

V gene TRBV14 combines with J gene TRBJ1-3; no reliable D call. The CDR3 runs to 12 residues. From germline, CDR1 is SGHDN and CDR2 FVKESK. V lost 2 bases to trimming and J lost 7 bases, with 6 bases between them. The CDR3 DNA follows: TGTGCCAGCAGCCAAAGAGGGAACACCATATATTTT. This translates into CASSQRGNTIYF.

The gene calls are TRBV5-1 and TRBJ1-1; possible D gene TRBD1, 6 bases. The CDR3 is 15 residues long. V was pared by 5 bases and J by 4 bases, with 18 bases between. Germline assignment: CDR1 SGHRS and CDR2 YFSETQ. CDR3 sequence (DNA): TGCGCCAGCAGTCTGGGACAATCTTGGGGCACTGAAGCTTTCTTT. Its protein is CASSLGQSWGTEAFF.

The chain is built from TRBV9 and TRBJ2-2; D is ambiguous. The germline gives CDR1 SGDLS, CDR2 YYNGEE. Deletions cut 3 bases from V and 7 bases from J, with 13 bases between. CDR3 length: 14 residues. The CDR3 coding sequence is TGTGCCAGCAGCGGTCCCGGGCCTGACGGGGAGCTGTTTTTT. The encoded protein is CASSGPGPDGELFF.

DNA of the CDR3: TGCGCCAGCAGGGCTCAGGGGGTGAACACTGAAGCTTTCTTT. Translated: CASRAQGVNTEAFF. This sequence joins TRBV5-1 and TRBJ1-1; 7 nucleotides agree with TRBD1. V shed 5 bases and J 0 bases; nucleotides not matched to a gene: 4. Germline V CDR1 and CDR2: SGHRS, YFSETQ. The CDR3 sequence is 14 residues long.

For the CDR3, the DNA is TGTGCCAGCAGCTCTCAGGGGTTAAGTGAAAAACTGTTTTTT. It encodes CASSSQGLSEKLFF. The chain joins TRBV5-4 to TRBJ1-4; a possible D gene is TRBD1 (6 bases). The germline V gene encodes CDR1 SGHNT and CDR2 YYREEE (reference sequence). The V end was cut by 3 bases, the J end by 7 bases, with 13 bases between. This CDR3 spans 14 amino acids.

The chain links TRBV9 to TRBJ2-4; TRBD2 aligns across 13 bases. The germline gives CDR1 SGDLS, CDR2 YYNGEE. This CDR3 is 17 amino acids long. V trimming: 4 bases; J trimming: 4 bases; junction bases outside the gene matches: 8. CDR3 amino acids: CASSLGLAGDDKNIQYF. The CDR3 DNA reads TGTGCCAGCAGCCTCGGACTAGCGGGAGATGATAAAAACATTCAGTACTTC.

This rearrangement joins TRBV7-2 to TRBJ2-2; 10 bases agree with TRBD2. The J segment lost 7 bases and the V segment lost 5 bases, leaving 10 bases of the junction unmatched. CDR1 is SGHTA and CDR2 is FQGNSA in the germline V gene. This CDR3 is built from 16 residues. CDR3 in amino acids: CASSLQAGGPGGELFF. In DNA form, the CDR3 reads TGTGCCAGCAGCCTCCAAGCGGGAGGGCCTGGCGGGGAGCTGTTTTTT.

The genes are TRBV9 and TRBJ2-3; TRBD2 agrees at 13 bases. The CDR3 loop spans 16 amino acids. With 1 base clipped from V and 2 bases from J, the junction kept 1 base outside the gene matches. CDR1 is SGDLS, CDR2 YYNGEE, per germline. The DNA for the CDR3 is TGTGCCAGCAGCGTAACTAGCGGGAGGGCCACAGATACGCAGTATTTT. This sequence encodes CASSVTSGRATDTQYF.

CDR3 loop: CASSPQPTSGRTSYEQYF. The CDR3, as DNA: TGTGCCAGCTCCCCCCAGCCGACTAGCGGGAGGACGTCCTACGAGCAGTACTTC. The genes are TRBV18 and TRBJ2-7; 13 positions match TRBD2. The CDR3 covers 18 residues. Trimming took 6 bases from V and 1 from J; bases not matched to a gene: 12. Germline CDR1 is KGHSH and CDR2 is LQKENI. Based on the CDR3 plus reference TRBV18 and TRBJ2-7, the full variable domain is NAGVMQNPRHLVRRRGQEARLRCSPMKGHSHVYWYRQLPEEGLKFMVYLQKENIIDESGMPKERFSAEFPKEGPSILRIQQVVRGDSAAYFCASSPQPTSGRTSYEQYFGPGTRLTVT.

This clone was detected only a few times. The CDR3 DNA reads as TGTGCCAGCCATAGACAGGGGGGGGTAGAGACCCAGTACTTC. This gives the protein CASHRQGGVETQYF. The genes are TRBV2 and TRBJ2-5; TRBD1 aligns across 9 bases. V dropped 8 bases and J dropped 4; count of bases not matched to a gene: 8. The CDR3 spans 14 residues. Germline V gene lookup returns CDR1 SNHLY and CDR2 FYNNEI.

The chain joins TRBV9 to TRBJ2-3, with no clear D. Trimming took off 0 bases at V and 8 bases at J, with 4 bases between the two ends. The germline gives CDR1 SGDLS, CDR2 YYNGEE. The CDR3 extends over 11 amino acids. The CDR3, as DNA: TGTGCCAGCAGCGTAGGAGCTACGCAGTATTTT. It specifies CASSVGATQYF.

The chain combines TRBV29-1 with TRBJ2-7, with a possible D match to TRBD2 (6 bases). This CDR3 comprises 13 residues. The germline gives CDR1 SQVTM, CDR2 ANQGSEA. V was shortened by 3 bases and J by 9 bases, with 18 bases between the two germline ends. Here the CDR3 DNA reads TGCAGCGTTGATCTTCTTGGGGGGTCAGGGCAGTACTTC. It encodes CSVDLLGGSGQYF.

The chain couples TRBV19 to TRBJ2-3; 13 nucleotides agree with TRBD2. From germline, CDR1 is LNHDA and CDR2 SQIVND (reference sequence). The CDR3 length is 16 residues. V trimming: 7 bases; J trimming: 2 bases; junction bases outside the gene matches: 6. The CDR3 region is CASNLLAGGPTDTQYF. The DNA for the CDR3 is TGTGCCAGTAACCTACTAGCGGGAGGGCCCACAGATACGCAGTATTTT.

A note on this clone: The same CDR3 can be traced to other DNA sequences in this sample. V usage is TRBV5-4 and J usage is TRBJ2-7; 7 nucleotides agree with TRBD1. Germline values: CDR1 SGHNT, CDR2 YYREEE (reference sequence). The CDR3 runs 13 residues. V was pared by 4 bases and J by 2 bases, with 3 bases of the junction left unmatched. CDR3 region: CASSQGTAYEQYF. CDR3 in DNA: TGTGCCAGCAGCCAAGGGACAGCCTACGAGCAGTACTTC.

The chain uses TRBV29-1 and TRBJ2-5; 7 bases match TRBD1. The CDR3 runs 13 residues. Trimming at V came to 4 bases and at J to 5 bases, leaving 7 bases not matched to a gene. The germline gives CDR1 SQVTM, CDR2 ANQGSEA. For the CDR3, the DNA is TGCAGCGTTGCCCTTCGACAGGGTGAGACCCAGTACTTC. Translating it yields CSVALRQGETQYF.

The chain couples TRBV18 to TRBJ1-1, with TRBD1 as a possible D gene (5 bases). CDR3 length equals 16 residues. V gave up 2 bases and J gave up 1 base, with 14 bases separating them. Germline CDR1 KGHSH, CDR2 LQKENI. The DNA of the CDR3 is TGTGCCAGCTCACCATTAAGTCGGGGCGAGAACACTGAAGCTTTCTTT. Protein sequence: CASSPLSRGENTEAFF.